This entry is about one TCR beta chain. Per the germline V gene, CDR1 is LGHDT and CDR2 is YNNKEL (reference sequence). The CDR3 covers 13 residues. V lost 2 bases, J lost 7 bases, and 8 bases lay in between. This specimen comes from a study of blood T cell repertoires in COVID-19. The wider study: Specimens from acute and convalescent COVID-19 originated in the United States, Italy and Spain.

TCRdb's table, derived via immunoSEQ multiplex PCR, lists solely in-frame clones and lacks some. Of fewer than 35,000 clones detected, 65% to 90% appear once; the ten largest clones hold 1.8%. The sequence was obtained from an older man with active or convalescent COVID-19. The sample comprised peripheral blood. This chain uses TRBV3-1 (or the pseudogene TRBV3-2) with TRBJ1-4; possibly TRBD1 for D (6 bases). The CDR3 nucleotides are TGTGCCAGCAGCCAAAGGGGGGGTGAAAAACTGTTTTTT. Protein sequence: CASSQRGGEKLFF.